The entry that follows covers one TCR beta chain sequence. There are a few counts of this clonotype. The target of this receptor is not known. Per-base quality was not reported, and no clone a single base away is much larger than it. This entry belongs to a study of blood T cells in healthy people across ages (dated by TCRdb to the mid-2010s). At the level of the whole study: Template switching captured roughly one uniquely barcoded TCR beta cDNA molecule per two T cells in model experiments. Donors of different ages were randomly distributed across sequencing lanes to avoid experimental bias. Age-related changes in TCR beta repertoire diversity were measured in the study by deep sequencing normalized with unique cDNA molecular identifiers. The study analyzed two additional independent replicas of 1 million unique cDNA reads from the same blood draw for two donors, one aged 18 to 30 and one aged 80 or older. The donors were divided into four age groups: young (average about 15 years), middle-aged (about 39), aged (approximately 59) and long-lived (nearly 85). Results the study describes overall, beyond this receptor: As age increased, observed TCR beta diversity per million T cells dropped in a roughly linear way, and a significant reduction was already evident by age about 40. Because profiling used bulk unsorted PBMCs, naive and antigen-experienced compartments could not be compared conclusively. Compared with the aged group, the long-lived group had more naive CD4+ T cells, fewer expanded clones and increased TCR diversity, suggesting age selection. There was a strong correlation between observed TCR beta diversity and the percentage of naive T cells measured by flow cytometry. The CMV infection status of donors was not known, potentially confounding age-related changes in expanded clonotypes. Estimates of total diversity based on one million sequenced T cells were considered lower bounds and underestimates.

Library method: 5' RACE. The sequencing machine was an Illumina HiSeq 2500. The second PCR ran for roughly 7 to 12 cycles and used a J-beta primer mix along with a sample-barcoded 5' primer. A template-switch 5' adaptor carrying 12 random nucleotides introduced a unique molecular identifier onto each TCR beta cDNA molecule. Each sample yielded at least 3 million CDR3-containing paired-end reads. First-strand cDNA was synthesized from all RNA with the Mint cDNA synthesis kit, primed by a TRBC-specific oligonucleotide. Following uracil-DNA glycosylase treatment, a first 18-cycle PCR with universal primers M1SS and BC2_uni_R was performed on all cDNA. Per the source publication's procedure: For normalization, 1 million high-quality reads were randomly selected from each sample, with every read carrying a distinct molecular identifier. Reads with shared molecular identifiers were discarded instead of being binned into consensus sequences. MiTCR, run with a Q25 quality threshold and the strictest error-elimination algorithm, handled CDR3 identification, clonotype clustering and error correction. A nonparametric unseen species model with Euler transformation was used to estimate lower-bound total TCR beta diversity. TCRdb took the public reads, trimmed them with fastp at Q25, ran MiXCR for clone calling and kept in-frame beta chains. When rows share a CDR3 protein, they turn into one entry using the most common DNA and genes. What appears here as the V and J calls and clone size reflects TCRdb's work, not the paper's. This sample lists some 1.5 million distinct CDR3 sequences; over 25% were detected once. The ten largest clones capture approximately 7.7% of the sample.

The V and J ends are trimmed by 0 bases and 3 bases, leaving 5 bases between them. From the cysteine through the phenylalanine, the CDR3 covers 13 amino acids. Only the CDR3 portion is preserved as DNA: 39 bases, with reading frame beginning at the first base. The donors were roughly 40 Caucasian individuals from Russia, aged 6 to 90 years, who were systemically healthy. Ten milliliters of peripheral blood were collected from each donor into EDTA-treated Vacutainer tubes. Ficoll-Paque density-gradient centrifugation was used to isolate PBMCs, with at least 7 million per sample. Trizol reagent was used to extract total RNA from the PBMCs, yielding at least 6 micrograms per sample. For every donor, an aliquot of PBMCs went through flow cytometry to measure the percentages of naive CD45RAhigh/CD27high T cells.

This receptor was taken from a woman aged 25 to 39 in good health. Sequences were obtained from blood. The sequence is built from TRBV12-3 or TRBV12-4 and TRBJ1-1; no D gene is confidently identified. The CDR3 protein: CASSLATDTEAFF. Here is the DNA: TGTGCCAGCAGTTTAGCTACGGACACTGAAGCTTTCTTT.